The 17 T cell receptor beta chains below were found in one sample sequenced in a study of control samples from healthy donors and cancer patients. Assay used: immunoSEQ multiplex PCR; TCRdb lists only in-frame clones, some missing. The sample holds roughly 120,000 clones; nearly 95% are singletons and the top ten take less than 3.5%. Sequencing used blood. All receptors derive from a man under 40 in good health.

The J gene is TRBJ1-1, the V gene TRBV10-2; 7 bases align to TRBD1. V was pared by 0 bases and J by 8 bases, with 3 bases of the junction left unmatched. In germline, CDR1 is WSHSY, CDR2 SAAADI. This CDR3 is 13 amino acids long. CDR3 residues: CASSESQGREAFF. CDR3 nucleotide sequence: TGCGCCAGCAGTGAGTCACAGGGGAGGGAAGCTTTCTTT.

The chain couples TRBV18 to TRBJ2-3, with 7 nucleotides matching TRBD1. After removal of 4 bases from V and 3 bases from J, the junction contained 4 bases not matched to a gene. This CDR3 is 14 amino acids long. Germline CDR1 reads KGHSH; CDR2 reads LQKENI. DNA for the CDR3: TGTGCCAGCTCACAGGGGGCTGGGACAGATACGCAGTATTTT. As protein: CASSQGAGTDTQYF.

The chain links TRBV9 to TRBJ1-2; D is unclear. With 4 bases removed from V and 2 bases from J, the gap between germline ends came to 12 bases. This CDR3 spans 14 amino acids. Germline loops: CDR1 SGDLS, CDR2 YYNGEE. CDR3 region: CASSPETGNYGYTF. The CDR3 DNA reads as TGTGCCAGCAGCCCCGAGACGGGCAACTATGGCTACACCTTC.

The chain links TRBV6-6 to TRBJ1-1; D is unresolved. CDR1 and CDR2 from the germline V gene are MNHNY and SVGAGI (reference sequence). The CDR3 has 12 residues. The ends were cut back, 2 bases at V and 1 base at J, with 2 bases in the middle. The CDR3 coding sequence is TGTGCCAGCAGTTACACGAACACTGAAGCTTTCTTT. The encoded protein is CASSYTNTEAFF.

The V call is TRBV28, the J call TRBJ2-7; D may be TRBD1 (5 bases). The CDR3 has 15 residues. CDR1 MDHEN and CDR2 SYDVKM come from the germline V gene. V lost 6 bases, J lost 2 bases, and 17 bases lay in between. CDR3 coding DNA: TGTGCCAGCAGCTCAACAAGGACAATTCCCTACGAGCAGTACTTC. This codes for CASSSTRTIPYEQYF.

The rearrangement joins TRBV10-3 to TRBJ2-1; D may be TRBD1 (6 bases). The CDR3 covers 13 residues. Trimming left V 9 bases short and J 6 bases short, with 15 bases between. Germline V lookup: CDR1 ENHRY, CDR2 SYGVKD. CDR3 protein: CAIRPRDTNEQFF. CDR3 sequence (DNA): TGTGCCATAAGACCTCGGGACACCAATGAGCAGTTCTTC.

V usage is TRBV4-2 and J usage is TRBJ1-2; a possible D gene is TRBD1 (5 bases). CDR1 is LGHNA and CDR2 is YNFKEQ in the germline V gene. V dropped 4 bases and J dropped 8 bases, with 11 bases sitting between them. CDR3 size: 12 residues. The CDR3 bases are TGTGCCAGCAGCCCAGCGGGGCTAGGCTACACCTTC. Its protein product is CASSPAGLGYTF.

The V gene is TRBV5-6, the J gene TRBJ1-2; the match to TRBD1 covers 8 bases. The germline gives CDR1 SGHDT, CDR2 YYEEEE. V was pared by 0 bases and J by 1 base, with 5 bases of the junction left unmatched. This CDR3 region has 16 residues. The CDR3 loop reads CASSLGDRLYNYGYTF. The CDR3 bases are TGTGCCAGCAGCTTGGGGGACAGGCTCTATAACTATGGCTACACCTTC.

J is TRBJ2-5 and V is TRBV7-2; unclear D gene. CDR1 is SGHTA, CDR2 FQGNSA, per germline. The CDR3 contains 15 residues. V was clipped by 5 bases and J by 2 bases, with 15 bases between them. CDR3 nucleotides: TGTGCCAGCAGCCTCAGATCAGGCCCTCAAGAGACCCAGTACTTC. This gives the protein CASSLRSGPQETQYF.

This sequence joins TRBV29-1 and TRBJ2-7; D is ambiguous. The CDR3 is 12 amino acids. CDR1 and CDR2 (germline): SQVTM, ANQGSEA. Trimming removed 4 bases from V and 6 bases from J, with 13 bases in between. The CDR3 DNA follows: TGCAGCGTTGTAGGGTTAGAGTCCGAGCAGTACGTC. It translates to CSVVGLESEQYV.

Here the CDR3 reads CASSLAATGLGEQYF. The CDR3 DNA follows: TGTGCCAGCAGCTTAGCGGCGACAGGGTTGGGCGAGCAGTACTTC. The gene calls are TRBV7-8 and TRBJ2-7, with 7 bases aligning to TRBD1. Per germline, CDR1 SGHVS and CDR2 FQNEAQ. V gave up 0 bases and J gave up 6 bases; unmatched junction bases: 8. The CDR3 consists of 15 residues.

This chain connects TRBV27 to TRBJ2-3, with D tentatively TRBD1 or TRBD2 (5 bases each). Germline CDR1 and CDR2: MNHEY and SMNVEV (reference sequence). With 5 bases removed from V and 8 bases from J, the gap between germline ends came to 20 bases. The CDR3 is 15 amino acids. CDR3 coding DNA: TGTGCCAGCAGTCGGGAAACGGGGCATGCAGGTACGCAGTATTTT. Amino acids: CASSRETGHAGTQYF.

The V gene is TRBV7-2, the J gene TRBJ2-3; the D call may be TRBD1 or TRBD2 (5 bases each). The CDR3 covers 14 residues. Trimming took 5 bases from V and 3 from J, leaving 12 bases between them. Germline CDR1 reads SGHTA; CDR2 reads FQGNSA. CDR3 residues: CASSQGRRTDTQYF. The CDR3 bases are TGTGCCAGCAGCCAGGGACGTCGGACAGATACGCAGTATTTT.

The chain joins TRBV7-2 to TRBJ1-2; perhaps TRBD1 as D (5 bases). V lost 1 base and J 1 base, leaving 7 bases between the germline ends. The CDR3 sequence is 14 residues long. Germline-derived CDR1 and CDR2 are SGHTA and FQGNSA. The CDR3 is CASSLGGGNYGYTF. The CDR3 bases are TGTGCCAGCAGCTTAGGGGGCGGTAACTATGGCTACACCTTC.

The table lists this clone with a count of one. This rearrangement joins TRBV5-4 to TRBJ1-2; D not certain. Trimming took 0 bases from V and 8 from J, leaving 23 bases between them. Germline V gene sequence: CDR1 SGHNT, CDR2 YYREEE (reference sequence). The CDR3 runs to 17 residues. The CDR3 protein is CASSLGTAPIPGNGYTF. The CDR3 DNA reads TGTGCCAGCAGCTTGGGTACTGCCCCGATCCCCGGCAACGGCTACACCTTC.

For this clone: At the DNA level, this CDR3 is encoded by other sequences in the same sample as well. In DNA form, the CDR3 reads TGCGCCAGCAGCTTGGGCGGGAATAGCAATCAGCCCCAGCATTTT. It yields the protein CASSLGGNSNQPQHF. The V and J genes are TRBV5-1 and TRBJ1-5; D not resolved. The CDR3 length is 15 residues. V was cut by 0 bases and J by 0 bases, with 7 bases left in between. Germline lookup yields CDR1 SGHRS and CDR2 YFSETQ.

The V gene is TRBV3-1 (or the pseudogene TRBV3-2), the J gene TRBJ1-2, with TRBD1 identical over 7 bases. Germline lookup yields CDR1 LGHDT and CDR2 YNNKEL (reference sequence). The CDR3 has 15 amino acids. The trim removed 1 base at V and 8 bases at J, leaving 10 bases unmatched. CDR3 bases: TGTGCCAGCAGCCAAGGTGGCAGGGGGGGTTGGGGCTACACCTTC. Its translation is CASSQGGRGGWGYTF.